This T cell receptor (beta chain) was identified during a study of blood T cell repertoires in COVID-19. Across the study: Specimens from acute and convalescent COVID-19 originated in the United States, Italy and Spain.

Trimming took 3 bases from V and 4 from J; bases not matched to a gene: 7. Germline-derived CDR1 and CDR2 are SGDLS and YYNGEE. The CDR3 is made up of 16 amino acids. The repertoire was sequenced with immunoSEQ multiplex PCR; TCRdb's copy has only in-frame clones and lacks some. Of 150,000 to 200,000 clones listed, 75% to 95% are singletons. The clonotype comes from a man aged 50 or older with acute or convalescent COVID-19. The chain joins TRBV9 to TRBJ2-2; 9 positions match TRBD1. The specimen was peripheral blood. CDR3 amino acids: CASSATGTGPTGELFF. For the CDR3, the DNA is TGTGCCAGCAGCGCCACCGGGACAGGGCCCACCGGGGAGCTGTTTTTT.